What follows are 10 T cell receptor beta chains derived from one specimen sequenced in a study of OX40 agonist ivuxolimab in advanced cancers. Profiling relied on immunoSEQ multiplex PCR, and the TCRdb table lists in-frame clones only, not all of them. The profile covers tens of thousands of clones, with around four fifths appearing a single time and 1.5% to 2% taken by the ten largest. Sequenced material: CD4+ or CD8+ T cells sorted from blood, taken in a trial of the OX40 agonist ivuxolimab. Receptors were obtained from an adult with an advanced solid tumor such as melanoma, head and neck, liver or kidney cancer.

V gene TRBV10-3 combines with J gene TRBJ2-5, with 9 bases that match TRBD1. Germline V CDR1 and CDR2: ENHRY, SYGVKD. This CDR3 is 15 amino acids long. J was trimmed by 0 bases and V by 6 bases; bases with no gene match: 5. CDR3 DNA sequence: TGTGCCATCAGCGACGGGACAGGGAACCAAGAGACCCAGTACTTC. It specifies CAISDGTGNQETQYF.

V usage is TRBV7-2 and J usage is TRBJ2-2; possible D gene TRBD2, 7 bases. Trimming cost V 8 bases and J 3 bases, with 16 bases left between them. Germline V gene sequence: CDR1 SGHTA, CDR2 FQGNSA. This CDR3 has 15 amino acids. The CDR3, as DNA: TGTGCCAGCGAACCCCGGCGGGGGCACACCGGGGAGCTGTTTTTT. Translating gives CASEPRRGHTGELFF.

The CDR3 DNA sequence: TGTGCCAGTAGTCCTGAGGGAAAAGAGACCCAGTACTTC. Protein: CASSPEGKETQYF. The chain combines TRBV19 with TRBJ2-5; the D gene is possibly TRBD2 (5 bases). The germline CDR1 and CDR2 sequences are LNHDA and SQIVND (reference sequence). This CDR3 region has 13 residues. V lost 5 bases and J lost 3, with 10 bases in between.

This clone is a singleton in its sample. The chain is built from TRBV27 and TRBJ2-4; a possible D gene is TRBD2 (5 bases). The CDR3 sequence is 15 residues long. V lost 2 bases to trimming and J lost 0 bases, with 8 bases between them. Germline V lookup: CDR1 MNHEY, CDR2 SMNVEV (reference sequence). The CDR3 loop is CASSLKGLAKNIQYF. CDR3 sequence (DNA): TGTGCCAGCAGTTTAAAAGGACTAGCCAAAAACATTCAGTACTTC.

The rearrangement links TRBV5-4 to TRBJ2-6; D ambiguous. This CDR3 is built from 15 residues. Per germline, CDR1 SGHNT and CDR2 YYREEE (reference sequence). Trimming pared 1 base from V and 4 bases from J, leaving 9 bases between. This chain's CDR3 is CASSLIGSGANVLTF. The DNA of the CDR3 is TGTGCCAGCAGCTTGATCGGGTCCGGGGCCAACGTCCTGACTTTC.

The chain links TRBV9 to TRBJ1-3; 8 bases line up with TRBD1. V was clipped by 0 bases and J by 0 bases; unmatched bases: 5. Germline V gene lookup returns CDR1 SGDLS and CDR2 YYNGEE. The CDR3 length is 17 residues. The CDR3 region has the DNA TGTGCCAGCAGCGTAGAGGTGACAGGGGTCTCTGGAAACACCATATATTTT. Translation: CASSVEVTGVSGNTIYF. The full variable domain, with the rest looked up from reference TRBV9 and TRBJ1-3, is DSGVTQTPKHLITATGQRVTLRCSPRSGDLSVYWYQQSLDQGLQFLIQYYNGEERAKGNILERFSAQQFPDLHSELNLSSLELGDSALYFCASSVEVTGVSGNTIYFGEGSWLTVV.

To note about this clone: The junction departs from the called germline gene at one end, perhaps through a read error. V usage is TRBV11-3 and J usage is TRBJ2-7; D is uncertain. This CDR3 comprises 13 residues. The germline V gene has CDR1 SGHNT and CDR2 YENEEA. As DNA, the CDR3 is TGTGCCAGCAGCTTGAACAGCCTCTACGAGCGGTACTTC. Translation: CASSLNSLYERYF.

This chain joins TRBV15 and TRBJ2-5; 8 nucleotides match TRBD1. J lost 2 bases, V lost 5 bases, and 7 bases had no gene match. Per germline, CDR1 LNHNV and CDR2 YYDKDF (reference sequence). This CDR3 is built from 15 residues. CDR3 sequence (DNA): TGTGCCACCAGCGGTTGGACAGGGCCTCAAGAGACCCAGTACTTC. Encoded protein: CATSGWTGPQETQYF.

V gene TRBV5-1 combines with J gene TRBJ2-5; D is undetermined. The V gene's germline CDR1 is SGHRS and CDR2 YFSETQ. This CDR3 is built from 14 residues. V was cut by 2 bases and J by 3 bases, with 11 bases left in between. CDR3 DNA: TGCGCCAGCAGCTTAGAGAATGTGGAAGAGACCCAGTACTTC. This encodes CASSLENVEETQYF.

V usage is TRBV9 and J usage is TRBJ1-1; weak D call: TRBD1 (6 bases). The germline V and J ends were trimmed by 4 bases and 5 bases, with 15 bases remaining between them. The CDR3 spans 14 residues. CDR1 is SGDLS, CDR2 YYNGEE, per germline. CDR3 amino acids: CASSSQGGGTEAFF. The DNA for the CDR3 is TGTGCCAGCAGCTCCCAAGGGGGGGGGACTGAAGCTTTCTTT.